This T cell receptor (beta chain) was identified during a study of blood T cell repertoires in COVID-19. V was cut by 6 bases and J by 0 bases, with 15 bases left in between. The germline V gene has CDR1 MNHEY and CDR2 SMNVEV (reference sequence). The CDR3 sequence is 16 residues long. Repertoires were generated with immunoSEQ multiplex PCR, while TCRdb's copy carries only in-frame clones and drops some. The data contain fewer than 250,000 clones, approximately 80% of them singletons. The rearrangement links TRBV27 to TRBJ1-3; D gene ambiguous. The sequenced sample consisted of PBMCs or T cells enriched from blood (not recorded which). The sequence was collected from a woman in her thirties or forties with acute COVID-19. Written as DNA, the CDR3 is TGTGCCAGCAGCCCACCGAGGAAGCGCTCTGGAAACACCATATATTTT. Amino acids: CASSPPRKRSGNTIYF.